This TCR beta chain was identified in a study of CD4 and CD8 cells across lung adenocarcinoma regions. This CDR3 has 13 amino acids. V dropped 5 bases and J dropped 1 base, with 8 bases sitting between them. The V gene's germline CDR1 is MNHEY and CDR2 SVGAGI. By share, this clonotype ranks as medium-sized. Donors had localized lung adenocarcinoma, a non-small cell lung cancer. From the PCR reads, TCRdb called clonotypes with MiXCR, one entry per CDR3 protein. The profile shows 11,000 or so distinct CDR3 sequences, about 50% of them singletons. The chain carries TRBV6-5 and TRBJ2-5; D ambiguous. The sequence derives from a female donor with lung adenocarcinoma. The CD4 and CD8 labels of this study may be unreliable. The sequenced sample was CD8+ T cells from the center of a lung tumor. CDR3 nucleotide sequence: TGTGCCAGCAGTCCAAGGATCCAAGAGACCCAGTACTTC. Its translation: CASSPRIQETQYF.